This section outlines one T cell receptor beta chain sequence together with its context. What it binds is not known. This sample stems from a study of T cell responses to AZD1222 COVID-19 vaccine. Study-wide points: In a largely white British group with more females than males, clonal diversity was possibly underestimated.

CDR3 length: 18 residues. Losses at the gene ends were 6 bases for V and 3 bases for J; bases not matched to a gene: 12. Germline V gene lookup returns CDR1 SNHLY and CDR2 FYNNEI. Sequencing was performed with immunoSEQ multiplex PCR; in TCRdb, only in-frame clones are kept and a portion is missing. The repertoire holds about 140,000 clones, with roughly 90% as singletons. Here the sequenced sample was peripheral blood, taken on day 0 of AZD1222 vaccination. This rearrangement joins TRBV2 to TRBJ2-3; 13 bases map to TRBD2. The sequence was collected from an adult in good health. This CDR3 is CASSKTSGRAVGTDTQYF. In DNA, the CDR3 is TGTGCCAGCAGCAAAACTAGCGGGAGGGCCGTTGGTACAGATACGCAGTATTTT.